The rows below give T cell receptor beta chains drawn from one sample of a study of cytomegalovirus exposure and HLA in healthy donors. Sequenced by immunoSEQ multiplex PCR; TCRdb stores in-frame clones only, minus some. The sample carries about 67,000 clones, around 80% recorded once. Sequenced input: PBMCs. The receptor set was obtained from a man in his forties in good health and CMV-seronegative. The CDR3 runs from the conserved cysteine through the conserved F or W. The D gene is left open where the match is weak. Rows may omit the clone size; those that give it use once, few, many or a size class.

TRBV5-1	NA	NA	TRBJ1-2	CASSFRGQGGYTF	TGCGCCAGCAGCTTCAGGGGTCAAGGTGGCTACACCTTC
TRBV9	TRBD1	NA	TRBJ1-1	CASSGDSLNTEAFF	TGTGCCAGCAGTGGGGACAGTCTGAACACTGAAGCTTTCTTT
TRBV5-1	TRBD1	few	TRBJ1-6	CASSLTQQGNSPLHF	TGCGCCAGCAGCTTGACCCAACAGGGGAACTCACCCCTCCACTTT
TRBV28	TRBD1	NA	TRBJ2-7	CASSFLGQGLKKRGSSYEQYF	TGTGCCAGCAGTTTCTTGGGACAGGGTCTGAAAAAAAGGGGCAGCTCCTACGAGCAGTACTTC
TRBV4-1	NA	NA	TRBJ1-2	CASSQELRRGVYGYTF	TGCGCCAGCAGCCAAGAATTGCGGAGGGGTGTCTATGGCTACACCTTC
TRBV7-9	NA	NA	TRBJ1-4	CASSLAQGFNEKLFF	TGTGCCAGCAGCTTAGCCCAGGGGTTTAATGAAAAACTGTTTTTT
TRBV6-6	NA	NA	TRBJ1-3	CASSYPGGNTIYF	TGTGCCAGCAGTTACCCCGGTGGAAACACCATATATTTT
TRBV2	TRBD2	NA	TRBJ2-7	CASSPGLGRATYEQYF	TGTGCCAGCAGTCCGGGACTAGGAAGGGCCACCTACGAGCAGTACTTC
TRBV15	TRBD2	NA	TRBJ2-2	CATSRVAGGLSTGELFF	TGTGCCACCAGCAGAGTAGCGGGAGGTCTGAGCACCGGGGAGCTGTTTTTT
TRBV5-1	TRBD2	NA	TRBJ2-7	CASSLVVAGSYEQYF	TGCGCCAGCAGCTTGGTGGTAGCGGGATCCTACGAGCAGTACTTC
TRBV5-1	NA	NA	TRBJ1-5	CASSRGTDSNQPQHF	TGCGCCAGCAGTCGGGGGACGGATAGCAATCAGCCCCAGCATTTT
TRBV28	TRBD1	few	TRBJ2-5	CASSSPLGQGLETQYF	TGTGCCAGCAGTTCCCCCCTTGGACAGGGGTTGGAGACCCAGTACTTC
TRBV7-2	NA	NA	TRBJ2-3	CASSLRASAKDTQYF	TGTGCCAGCAGCTTAAGGGCTAGCGCGAAAGATACGCAGTATTTT
TRBV10-3	TRBD2	NA	TRBJ2-1	CATSGREESNEQFF	TGTGCCACCTCGGGGCGGGAGGAGAGCAATGAGCAGTTCTTC
TRBV10-3	NA	NA	TRBJ2-1	CAISDGQGRTYNEQFF	TGTGCCATCAGTGATGGGCAGGGGCGCACCTACAATGAGCAGTTCTTC
TRBV5-6	TRBD2	few	TRBJ2-3	CASSQMVLAGGSTDTQYF	TGTGCCAGCAGCCAAATGGTACTAGCGGGAGGTTCCACAGATACGCAGTATTTT
TRBV7-9	TRBD2	NA	TRBJ2-5	CSSSLTAGGQSKTQYF	TGTTCCAGCAGCCTCACGGCGGGGGGGCAATCGAAGACCCAGTACTTC
TRBV5-1	TRBD2	NA	TRBJ2-3	CASSLDTSAMGQYF	TGCGCCAGCAGCTTGGACACTAGCGCTATGGGGCAGTATTTT
TRBV5-1	TRBD1	NA	TRBJ2-2	CASSLAGTDNTGELFF	TGCGCCAGCAGCTTGGCCGGGACAGACAACACCGGGGAGCTGTTTTTT
TRBV27	NA	NA	TRBJ1-1	CASTLGGGTDTEAFF	TGTGCCAGCACCCTCGGGGGAGGGACGGACACTGAAGCTTTCTTT
TRBV18	NA	once	TRBJ2-2	CASSPATGNTGELFF	TGTGCCAGCTCACCAGCGACAGGGAACACCGGGGAGCTGTTTTTT
TRBV2	NA	NA	TRBJ2-2	CASSEVGAQNTGELFF	TGTGCCAGCAGTGAAGTCGGAGCCCAGAACACCGGGGAGCTGTTTTTT
TRBV18	TRBD1	NA	TRBJ1-6	CASSPDRGSSPLHF	TGTGCCAGCTCACCGGACAGGGGGAGTTCACCCCTCCACTTT
TRBV5-4	TRBD2	NA	TRBJ2-6	CASSKAGANALTF	TGTGCCAGCAGTAAAGCGGGGGCCAACGCCCTGACTTTC
TRBV5-1	TRBD1	NA	TRBJ2-5	CASSLEGTGGAETQYF	TGCGCCAGCAGCTTGGAAGGGACAGGGGGCGCAGAGACCCAGTACTTC
TRBV25-1	NA	NA	TRBJ2-1	CASSDHRSYNEQFF	TGTGCCAGCAGTGACCACAGGTCCTACAATGAGCAGTTCTTC
TRBV7-2	TRBD2	NA	TRBJ2-3	CASSLASTGGWDTQYF	TGTGCCAGCAGCTTAGCTAGCACCGGGGGGTGGGATACGCAGTATTTT
TRBV19	NA	few	TRBJ2-1	CASSVPSSYNEQFF	TGTGCCAGTAGTGTCCCTTCCTCCTACAATGAGCAGTTCTTC